The 8 T cell receptor beta chains below were found in one sample sequenced in a study of T cell responses to AZD1222 COVID-19 vaccine. The method was immunoSEQ multiplex PCR; TCRdb's version includes in-frame clones alone and lacks a portion of them. The table has some 120,000 clones, 70% to 90% seen once. The material sequenced was peripheral blood, taken on day 0 of AZD1222 vaccination. The receptors come from an adult in good health.

CDR3 in amino acids: CASSIIQSSGNTIYF. CDR3 DNA: TGTGCCAGTAGTATCATCCAGAGCTCTGGAAACACCATATATTTT. The V gene is TRBV19, the J gene TRBJ1-3; D gene ambiguous. CDR1 is LNHDA and CDR2 is SQIVND in the germline V gene (reference sequence). V gave up 3 bases and J gave up 0 bases, with 9 bases separating them. CDR3 size: 15 residues. Full variable domain (remainder filled in from reference TRBV19 and TRBJ1-3): DGGITQSPKYLFRKEGQNVTLSCEQNLNHDAMYWYRQDPGQGLRLIYYSQIVNDFQKGDIAEGYSVSREKKESFPLTVTSAQKNPTAFYLCASSIIQSSGNTIYFGEGSWLTVV.

The CDR3: CASSLKGRDTEAFF. The CDR3 nucleotides read TGTGCCAGCAGCTTAAAGGGAAGGGACACTGAAGCTTTCTTT. V usage is TRBV7-3 and J usage is TRBJ1-1; D is undetermined. The CDR3 has 14 residues. Trimming took 1 base from V and 3 from J, leaving 9 bases between them. Germline V gene data show CDR1 as SGHTA and CDR2 as FQGTGA.

The genes are TRBV19 and TRBJ2-3, with TRBD1 matching over 9 bases. V shed 5 bases and J 2 bases; nucleotides not matched to a gene: 8. Germline lookup yields CDR1 LNHDA and CDR2 SQIVND (reference sequence). This CDR3 is built from 16 residues. CDR3 nucleotide sequence: TGTGCCAGTAGTCTTCTGGGACAGGGCTACACAGATACGCAGTATTTT. Its translation: CASSLLGQGYTDTQYF.

The V call is TRBV18, the J call TRBJ2-5; D is unresolved. With 3 bases removed from V and 2 bases from J, the gap between germline ends came to 7 bases. CDR1 KGHSH and CDR2 LQKENI come from the germline V gene. CDR3 length equals 13 residues. Written as DNA, the CDR3 is TGTGCCAGCTCACCCCCAACTCAAGAGACCCAGTACTTC. Protein product: CASSPPTQETQYF.

The rearrangement uses TRBV3-1 (or the pseudogene TRBV3-2) and TRBJ1-1, with unresolved D. Germline-derived CDR1 and CDR2 are LGHDT and YNNKEL (reference sequence). Trimming left V 2 bases short and J 2 bases short, with 9 bases between. This CDR3 is built from 14 residues. In DNA form, the CDR3 reads TGTGCCAGCAGCCAATCCTATGGTAACACTGAAGCTTTCTTT. This encodes CASSQSYGNTEAFF.

DNA for the CDR3: TGTGCCAGCAGCTCAAGACTAGCTGGTGAGCAGTTCTTC. It encodes CASSSRLAGEQFF. The genes are TRBV7-2 and TRBJ2-1; TRBD2 agrees at 7 bases. Germline V gene data show CDR1 as SGHTA and CDR2 as FQGNSA. J gave up 9 bases and V 4 bases, and 6 bases lay outside the gene matches. The CDR3 runs 13 residues.

As concerns this clone: The identical CDR3 is also encoded by other nucleotide sequences in the sample. This sequence joins TRBV19 and TRBJ1-5, with TRBD1 matching 11 bases. Per the germline V gene, CDR1 is LNHDA and CDR2 is SQIVND (reference sequence). CDR3 length equals 14 residues. J gave up 4 bases and V 6 bases, and 2 bases lay outside the gene matches. Here the CDR3 reads CASSGTGGNQPQHF. The CDR3 nucleotides are TGTGCCAGTAGCGGGACAGGGGGGAATCAGCCCCAGCATTTT.

This chain connects TRBV4-3 to TRBJ1-4; D is undetermined. The V end was cut by 4 bases, the J end by 0 bases, with 12 bases between. Per the germline V gene, CDR1 is LGHNA and CDR2 is YSLEER. This CDR3 contains 16 residues. The CDR3 bases are TGCGCCAGCAGCCGCCGAGTGATCGCAACTAATGAAAAACTGTTTTTT. Translation: CASSRRVIATNEKLFF.